This TCR beta chain was found in a study of T cell responses to AZD1222 COVID-19 vaccine. Study-level results: All repertoire sampling was performed exclusively after the peak T cell response.

Assay: immunoSEQ multiplex PCR; the TCRdb copy retains only in-frame clones and omits some. The sample lists about 210,000 clones, roughly 94% occurring once. In regard to this clone: Its antigen is not known.

With V trimmed by 1 base and J by 5 bases, 2 bases remained unmatched. The CDR3 length is 15 residues. The germline V gene has CDR1 LGHDT and CDR2 YNNKEL (reference sequence). The TCR was taken from an adult who received the MenACWY meningococcal vaccine as a control. The V and J genes are TRBV3-1 (or the pseudogene TRBV3-2) and TRBJ1-4, with 9 bases identical to TRBD1. The source was peripheral blood, collected 28 days after the second dose of the MenACWY control vaccine. CDR3 nucleotides: TGTGCCAGCAGCCAAGCTGGGACAGGGAATGAAAAACTGTTTTTT. It yields the protein CASSQAGTGNEKLFF.